This T cell receptor (beta chain) was profiled in a study of graft-versus-host responses after intestinal transplantation. Study overall: Recipients uniformly received anti-thymocyte globulin induction, followed by tacrolimus and steroids for approximately 3 years.

Concerning this clone itself: As yet, its antigen is unknown.

Regarding the study as a whole: Analysis identified GvH clones in recipient marrow, with some appearing first in ileum or blood.

Sequencing was performed with immunoSEQ multiplex PCR; in TCRdb, only in-frame clones are kept and a portion is missing. The sample has about 82,000 clones; approximately 89% are singletons. V trimming: 7 bases; J trimming: 5 bases; junction bases outside the gene matches: 4. Germline loops: CDR1 SQVTM, CDR2 ANQGSEA. The CDR3 runs 12 residues. The sample was unstimulated CD4+ T cells sorted from spleen or lymph node cells, taken before transplant. The genes are TRBV29-1 and TRBJ1-4; 7 nucleotides align to TRBD1. The receptor's source is a human donor who was the organ donor for an intestinal transplant. The CDR3: CSGGQSNEKLFF. The CDR3 DNA reads TGCAGCGGGGGACAGTCCAATGAAAAACTGTTTTTT.